This TCR beta chain was obtained from a study of OX40 agonist ivuxolimab in advanced cancers. Across the study: In three patients, partial responses were observed, one with hepatocellular carcinoma and two with cutaneous melanoma. General study findings and limits: Expanded clones were, on average, more numerous in CD8+ T cells than in CD4+.

About this clone: The antigen is undetermined.

Trimming shortened V by 1 base and J by 5 bases, and 14 bases separated the two germline ends. There are 16 residues in the CDR3. Germline V gene lookup returns CDR1 LNHDA and CDR2 SQIVND (reference sequence). The repertoire was sequenced with immunoSEQ multiplex PCR; TCRdb's copy has only in-frame clones and lacks some. In total, the table holds 25 to 35 clones. This receptor was taken from an adult with an advanced solid tumor such as melanoma, head and neck, liver or kidney cancer. This chain uses TRBV19 with TRBJ2-2; D is possibly TRBD1 (6 bases). Sample collection was performed in a trial of the OX40 agonist ivuxolimab. The CDR3 sequence: CASSIGGQGRTGELFF. The CDR3 bases are TGTGCCAGTAGTATAGGGGGGCAGGGTCGGACCGGGGAGCTGTTTTTT.